The 4 T cell receptor beta chains given below trace back to one sample, sequenced in a study of vaccination and CD4 T cells after COVID-19. Sample time point: late sampling 161 to 241 days after vaccination in a few convalescent patients. As for treatment: roughly 11-day PBMC culture with coronavirus spike peptide pools or control peptides (ViraFEST assay). An Oncomine TCR Beta short-read assay was used to sequence the DNA from cultured CD4+ T cells. MiXCR, applied by TCRdb to the PCR reads, yields one record per CDR3 protein. The data show tens of thousands of distinct CDR3 sequences, less than 35% seen once. Which antigens these TCRs recognize remains unknown. Specimen: CD4+ T cells from blood, cultured in vitro, collected about 7 months after SARS-CoV-2 vaccination. Receptors were obtained from a human donor who had recovered from COVID-19.

The chain employs TRBV19 and TRBJ2-7, with 8 bases fitting TRBD2. Germline loops: CDR1 LNHDA, CDR2 SQIVND (reference sequence). Losses at the gene ends were 3 bases for V and 3 bases for J; bases not matched to a gene: 13. The CDR3 contains 17 residues. The CDR3 is CASSIVRTSSSIYEQYF. The DNA of the CDR3 is TGTGCCAGTAGTATCGTTAGGACTAGCTCATCCATCTACGAGCAGTACTTC. Combining the CDR3 with reference TRBV19 and TRBJ2-7 gives the whole variable domain DGGITQSPKYLFRKEGQNVTLSCEQNLNHDAMYWYRQDPGQGLRLIYYSQIVNDFQKGDIAEGYSVSREKKESFPLTVTSAQKNPTAFYLCASSIVRTSSSIYEQYFGPGTRLTVT.

The V call is TRBV5-8, the J call TRBJ2-1, with 7 bases fitting TRBD2. Looked up from germline, CDR1 is SGHTS and CDR2 is YDEGEE. V shed 7 bases and J 7 bases; nucleotides not matched to a gene: 11. This CDR3 has 14 amino acids. CDR3 sequence: CASERGQRANEQFF. CDR3 sequence (DNA): TGTGCCAGCGAGCGGGGCCAGCGGGCAAATGAGCAGTTCTTC.

The V call is TRBV2, the J call TRBJ2-7; D is tentatively TRBD1 or TRBD2 (5 bases each). Trimming took 5 bases from V and 4 from J, leaving 18 bases between them. Germline loops: CDR1 SNHLY, CDR2 FYNNEI. The CDR3 contains 15 residues. The CDR3 DNA reads TGTGCCAGCAGTCGGGACCCCAGCCCCGGATACGAGCAGTACTTC. Its protein is CASSRDPSPGYEQYF.

Regarding this clonotype: This may come from a read error, since a much larger clone is one base off. The V and J genes are TRBV20-1 and TRBJ1-6; the match to TRBD1 covers 12 bases. CDR1 is DFQATT, CDR2 SNEGSKA, per germline (reference sequence). The CDR3 consists of 17 residues. The CDR3 loop is CSARDPGQGANNSSLHF. In DNA form, the CDR3 reads TGCAGTGCTAGAGACCCGGGACAGGGGGCGAATAATTCATCCCTCCACTTT.